This T cell receptor beta chain derives from a study of T-cell reconstitution after alpha-beta-depleted transplantation in children. Study-wide results and limits: Diversity and T-cell counts at one year after transplant derived mostly from new T cells.

Unique molecular identifiers were incorporated during preparation of the TCRbeta library. TCRdb used MiXCR to reprocess the PCR reads, holding one entry per CDR3 protein. This sample has a few hundred thousand distinct CDR3 sequences; 43% occur once, and the top ten carry 27%. To note about this clonotype: Its specificity is not known.

V shed 3 bases, J shed 5 bases, and the junction held 10 bases outside the gene matches. CDR3 length: 15 residues. Germline V gene sequence: CDR1 SQVTM, CDR2 ANQGSEA. Source: PBMCs, taken before TCRalphabeta/CD19-depleted stem cell transplant. The rearrangement joins TRBV29-1 to TRBJ2-5, with 9 bases that match TRBD2. The receptor was derived from a girl aged 2-10 years with aplastic anemia, due to receive a stem cell transplant. CDR3 sequence: CSVDRREGPGETQYF. In DNA form, the CDR3 reads TGCAGCGTTGATAGGCGGGAGGGCCCGGGGGAGACCCAGTACTTC.